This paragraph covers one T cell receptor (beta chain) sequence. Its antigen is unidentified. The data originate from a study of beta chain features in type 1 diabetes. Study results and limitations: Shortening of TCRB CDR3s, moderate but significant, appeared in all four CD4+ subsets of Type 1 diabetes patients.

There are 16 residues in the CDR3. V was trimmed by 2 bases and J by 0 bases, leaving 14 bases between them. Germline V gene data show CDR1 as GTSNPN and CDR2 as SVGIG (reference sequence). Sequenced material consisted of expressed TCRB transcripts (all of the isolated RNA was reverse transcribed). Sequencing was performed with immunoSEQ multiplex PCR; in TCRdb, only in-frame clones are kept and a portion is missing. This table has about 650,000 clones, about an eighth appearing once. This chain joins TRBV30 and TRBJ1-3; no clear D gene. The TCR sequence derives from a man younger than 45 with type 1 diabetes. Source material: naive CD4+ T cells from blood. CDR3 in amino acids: CAWSKRGDFSGNTIYF. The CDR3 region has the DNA TGTGCCTGGAGTAAGAGAGGAGACTTCTCTGGAAACACCATATATTTT.